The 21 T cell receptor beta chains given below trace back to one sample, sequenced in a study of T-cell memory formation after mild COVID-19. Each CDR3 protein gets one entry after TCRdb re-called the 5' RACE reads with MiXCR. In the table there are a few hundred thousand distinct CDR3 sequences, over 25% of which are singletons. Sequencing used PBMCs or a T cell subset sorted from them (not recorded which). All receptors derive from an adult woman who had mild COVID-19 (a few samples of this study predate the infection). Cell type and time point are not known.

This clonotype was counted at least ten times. The CDR3 loop reads CASSLAGEQYF. CDR3 in DNA: TGCGCCAGCAGCTTGGCCGGTGAGCAGTACTTC. This sequence joins TRBV5-1 and TRBJ2-7; D is unclear. The V end lost 0 bases, the J end lost 7 bases, and 5 bases lay between the germline ends. The CDR3 contains 11 residues. Germline assignment: CDR1 SGHRS and CDR2 YFSETQ.

DNA of the CDR3: TGTGCCAGCCCACGGGACAGGGGGCAATATGGCTACACCTTC. Amino acid sequence: CASPRDRGQYGYTF. The chain links TRBV6-1 to TRBJ1-2, with 12 bases that match TRBD1. Germline CDR1 and CDR2: MNHNS and SASEGT. Unmatched junction bases numbered 6, after V lost 8 bases and J lost 5 bases. The CDR3 consists of 14 residues.

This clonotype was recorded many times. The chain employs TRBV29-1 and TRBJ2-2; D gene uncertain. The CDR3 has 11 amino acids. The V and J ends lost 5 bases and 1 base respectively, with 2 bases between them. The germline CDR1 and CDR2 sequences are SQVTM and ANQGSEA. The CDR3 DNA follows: TGCAGCGTTTGGAACACCGGGGAGCTGTTTTTT. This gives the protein CSVWNTGELFF.

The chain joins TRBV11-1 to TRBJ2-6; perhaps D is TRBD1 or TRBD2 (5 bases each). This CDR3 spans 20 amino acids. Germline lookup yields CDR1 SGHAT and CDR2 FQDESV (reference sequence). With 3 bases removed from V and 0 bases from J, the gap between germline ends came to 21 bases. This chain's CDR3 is CASSLFGNNPGPSGANVLTF. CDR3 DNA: TGTGCCAGCAGCTTGTTCGGTAACAACCCGGGACCCTCTGGGGCCAACGTCCTGACTTTC.

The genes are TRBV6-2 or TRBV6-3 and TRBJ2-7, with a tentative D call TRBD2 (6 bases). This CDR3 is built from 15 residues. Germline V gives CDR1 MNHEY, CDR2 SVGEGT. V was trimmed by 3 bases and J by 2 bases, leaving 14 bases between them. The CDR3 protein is CASSYRTGVTYEQYF. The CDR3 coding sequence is TGTGCCAGCAGTTATAGAACGGGGGTGACCTACGAGCAGTACTTC.

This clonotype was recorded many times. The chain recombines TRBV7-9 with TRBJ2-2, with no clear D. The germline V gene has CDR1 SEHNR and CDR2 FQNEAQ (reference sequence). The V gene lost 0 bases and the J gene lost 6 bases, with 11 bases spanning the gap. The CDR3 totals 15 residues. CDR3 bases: TGTGCCAGCAGCTTAGCTATCGTCGGATCCGGGGAGCTGTTTTTT. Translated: CASSLAIVGSGELFF.

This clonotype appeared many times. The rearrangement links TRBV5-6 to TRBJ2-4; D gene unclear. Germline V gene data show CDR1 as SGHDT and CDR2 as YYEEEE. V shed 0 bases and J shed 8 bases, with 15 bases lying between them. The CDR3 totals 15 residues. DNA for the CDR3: TGTGCCAGCAGCTTGGCCCTGCGTAGGGCCGACATTCAGTACTTC. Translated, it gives CASSLALRRADIQYF.

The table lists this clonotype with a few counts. CDR3 nucleotide sequence: TGTGCCATCAGTGAGAGGCAGGGTAACACCGGGGAGCTGTTTTTT. Its translation is CAISERQGNTGELFF. V and J are TRBV10-3 and TRBJ2-2; possibly TRBD1 for D (5 bases). CDR1 and CDR2 from the germline V gene are ENHRY and SYGVKD. V was cut by 2 bases and J by 2 bases, with 9 bases left in between. The CDR3 consists of 15 residues.

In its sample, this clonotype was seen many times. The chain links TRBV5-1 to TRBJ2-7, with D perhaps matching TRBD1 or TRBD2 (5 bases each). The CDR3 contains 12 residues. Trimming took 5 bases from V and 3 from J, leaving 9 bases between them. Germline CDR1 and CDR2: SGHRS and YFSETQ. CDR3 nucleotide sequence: TGCGCCAGCAGTCGGGACGGCTACGAGCAGTACTTC. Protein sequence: CASSRDGYEQYF.

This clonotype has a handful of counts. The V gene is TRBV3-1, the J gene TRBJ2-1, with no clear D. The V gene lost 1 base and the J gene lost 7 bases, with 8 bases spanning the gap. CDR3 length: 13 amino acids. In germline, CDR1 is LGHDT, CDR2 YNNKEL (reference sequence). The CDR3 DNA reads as TGTGCCAGCAGCCAAGCGGAACTAAATGAGCAGTTCTTC. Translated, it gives CASSQAELNEQFF.

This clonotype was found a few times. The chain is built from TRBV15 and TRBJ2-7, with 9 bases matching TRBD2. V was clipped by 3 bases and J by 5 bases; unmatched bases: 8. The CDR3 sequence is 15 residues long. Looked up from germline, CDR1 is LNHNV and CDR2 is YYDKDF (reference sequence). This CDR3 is CATSRARGGTHEQYF. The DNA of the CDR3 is TGTGCCACCAGCAGGGCGCGGGGGGGAACCCACGAGCAGTACTTC.

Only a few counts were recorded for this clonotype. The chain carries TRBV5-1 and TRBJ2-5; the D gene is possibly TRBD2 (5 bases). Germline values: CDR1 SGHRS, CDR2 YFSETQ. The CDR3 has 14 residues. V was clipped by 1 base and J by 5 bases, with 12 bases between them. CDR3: CASSLTGRSETQYF. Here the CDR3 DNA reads TGCGCCAGCAGCTTGACGGGGAGATCGGAGACCCAGTACTTC.

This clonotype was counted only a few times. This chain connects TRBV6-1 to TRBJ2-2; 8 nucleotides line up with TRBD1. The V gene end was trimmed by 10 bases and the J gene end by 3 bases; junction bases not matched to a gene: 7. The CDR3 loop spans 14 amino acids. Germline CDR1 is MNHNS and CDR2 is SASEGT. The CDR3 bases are TGTGCCACCAAGGACAGGGTGGACACCGGGGAGCTGTTTTTT. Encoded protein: CATKDRVDTGELFF.

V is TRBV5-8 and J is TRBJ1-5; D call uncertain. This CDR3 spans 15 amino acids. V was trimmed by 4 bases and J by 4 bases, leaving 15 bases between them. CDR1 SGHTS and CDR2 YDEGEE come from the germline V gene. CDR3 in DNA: TGTGCCAGCAGCCTAGGGTCAACGGGGAATCAGCCCCAGCATTTT. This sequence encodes CASSLGSTGNQPQHF.

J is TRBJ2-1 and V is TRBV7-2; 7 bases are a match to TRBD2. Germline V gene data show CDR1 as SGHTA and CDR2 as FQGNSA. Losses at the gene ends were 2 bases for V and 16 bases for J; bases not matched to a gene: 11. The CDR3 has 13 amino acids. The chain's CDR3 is CASSLWERTSHFF. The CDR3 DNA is TGTGCCAGCAGCTTATGGGAGAGGACTAGTCACTTCTTC.

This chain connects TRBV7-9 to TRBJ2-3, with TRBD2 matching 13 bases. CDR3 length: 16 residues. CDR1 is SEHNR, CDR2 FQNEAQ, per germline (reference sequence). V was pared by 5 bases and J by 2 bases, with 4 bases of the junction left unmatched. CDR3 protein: CASSRTSGRATDTQYF. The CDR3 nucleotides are TGTGCCAGCAGCCGGACTAGCGGGAGAGCCACAGATACGCAGTATTTT.

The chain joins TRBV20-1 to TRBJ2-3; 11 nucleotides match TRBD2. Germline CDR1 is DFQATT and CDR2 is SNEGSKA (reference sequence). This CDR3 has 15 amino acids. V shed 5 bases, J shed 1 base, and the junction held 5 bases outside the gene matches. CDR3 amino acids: CSAPLLAGGTDTQYF. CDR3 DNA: TGCAGTGCTCCTCTACTAGCGGGGGGCACAGATACGCAGTATTTT.

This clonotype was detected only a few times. CDR3 sequence: CASSLSGSWNEQFF. CDR3 DNA sequence: TGTGCCAGCAGTCTAAGCGGGAGCTGGAATGAGCAGTTCTTC. The chain combines TRBV27 with TRBJ2-1; 8 bases align to TRBD2. V trimming: 5 bases; J trimming: 7 bases; junction bases outside the gene matches: 7. Germline V gene data show CDR1 as MNHEY and CDR2 as SMNVEV (reference sequence). The CDR3 is made up of 14 amino acids.

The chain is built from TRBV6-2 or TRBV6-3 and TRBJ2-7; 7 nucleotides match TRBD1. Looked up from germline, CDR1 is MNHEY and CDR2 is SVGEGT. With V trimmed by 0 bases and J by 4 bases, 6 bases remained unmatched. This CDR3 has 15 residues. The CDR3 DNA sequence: TGTGCCAGCAGTTACTCCGGCGAGGGGGCTTACGAGCAGTACTTC. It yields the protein CASSYSGEGAYEQYF.

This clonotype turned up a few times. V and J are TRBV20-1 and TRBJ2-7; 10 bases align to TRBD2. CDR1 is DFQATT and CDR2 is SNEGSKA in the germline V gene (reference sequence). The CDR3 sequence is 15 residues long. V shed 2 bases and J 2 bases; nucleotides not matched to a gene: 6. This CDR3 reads CSARPASGRTYEQYF. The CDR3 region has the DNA TGCAGTGCTAGACCCGCTAGCGGGAGAACCTACGAGCAGTACTTC.

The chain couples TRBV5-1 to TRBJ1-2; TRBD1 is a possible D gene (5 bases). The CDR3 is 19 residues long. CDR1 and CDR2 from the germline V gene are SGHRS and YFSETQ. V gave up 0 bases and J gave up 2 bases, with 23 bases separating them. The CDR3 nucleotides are TGCGCCAGCAGCTTGGAAGGGGCGGGCAGCCCTAAGAGGAACTATGGCTACACCTTC. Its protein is CASSLEGAGSPKRNYGYTF.